This T cell receptor beta chain was found in a study of T cells in Graves' hyperthyroidism and ophthalmopathy. Turning to the study itself: Peripheral blood was secured at the point of initial diagnosis, before any treatment. Study results and limitations: Within blood appeared most thyroid clonotypes that had expanded above 0.001.

RNA transcripts provided the source from which TCR beta CDR3 regions were amplified. First-round RT-PCR of the TCR CDR3 relied on the HTBI primer set. MiXCR was run by TCRdb on the multiplex PCR reads, yielding one entry per CDR3 protein. The table lists approximately 370,000 distinct CDR3 sequences, more than 13% of them singletons. This clonotype appeared a few times. Its specificity is not known. The V and J ends lost 4 bases and 7 bases respectively, with 12 bases between them. The V gene's germline CDR1 is LNHNV and CDR2 YYDKDF (reference sequence). The CDR3 covers 13 residues. Patients aged 18 to 65 had newly diagnosed hyperthyroidism that had lasted under 2 months. Thyroid ultrasound and orbital computed tomography, with clinical symptoms and serum thyroxine and TRAb, informed diagnoses.

The sequence came from a woman in her 30s with Graves' hyperthyroidism. Sequenced material: blood. The rearrangement joins TRBV15 to TRBJ2-3; D is unresolved. CDR3 bases: TGTGCCACCAGCAAGCTGACCCAGAATACGCAGTATTTT. This codes for CATSKLTQNTQYF.